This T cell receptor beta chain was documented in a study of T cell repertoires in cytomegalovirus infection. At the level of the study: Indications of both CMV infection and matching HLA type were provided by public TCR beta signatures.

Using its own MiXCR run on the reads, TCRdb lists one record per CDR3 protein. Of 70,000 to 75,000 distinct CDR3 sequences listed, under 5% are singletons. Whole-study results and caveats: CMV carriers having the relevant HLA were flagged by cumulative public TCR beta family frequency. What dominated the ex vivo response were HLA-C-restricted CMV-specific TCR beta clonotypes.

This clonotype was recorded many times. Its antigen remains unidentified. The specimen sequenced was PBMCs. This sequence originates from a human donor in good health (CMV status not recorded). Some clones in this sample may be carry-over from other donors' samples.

For the CDR3, the DNA is TGTGCCAGCAGAAATCCTGACGGAGCCTCACCAAATGAGCAGTTCTTC. Its translation is CASRNPDGASPNEQFF. The J gene is TRBJ2-1, the V gene TRBV12-3 or TRBV12-4; D is undetermined. The CDR3 extends over 16 amino acids. The V end was cut by 6 bases, the J end by 7 bases, with 22 bases between.